Listed below are T cell receptor beta chains from one sample, sequenced in a study of blood T cell repertoires in COVID-19. The repertoire was sequenced with immunoSEQ multiplex PCR; TCRdb's copy has only in-frame clones and lacks some. Among roughly 190,000 clones listed, around 83% were seen once. The material sequenced was peripheral blood. All receptors come from a man aged 45-60 years with active or convalescent COVID-19. Each CDR3 is given with its conserved first and last residue. A D gene is named only where the DNA matches it firmly. A row's size may be missing; if present it is once, few, many or a size class.

>.|.|TRBJ1-2|TRBV2
CASSGLYDYGYTF
TGTGCCAGCAGCGGGTTGTATGACTATGGCTACACCTTC
>TRBD1|few|TRBJ1-1|TRBV10-3
CAIHRGPNTEAFF
TGTGCCATCCACAGGGGGCCGAACACTGAAGCTTTCTTT
>TRBD1|.|TRBJ1-1|TRBV14
CASSPYRGEGATEAFF
TGTGCCAGCAGCCCGTACAGGGGCGAAGGGGCCACTGAAGCTTTCTTT
>.|once|TRBJ1-1|TRBV6-6
CASCPGGGVCTEAFF
TGTGCCAGCTGTCCCGGAGGGGGGGTGTGCACTGAAGCTTTCTTT
>TRBD2|.|TRBJ2-3|TRBV10-1
CASRGGLDTQYF
TGCGCCAGTCGGGGGGGGCTGGATACGCAGTATTTT
>TRBD2|once|TRBJ2-1|TRBV28
CASSLPGLAGHRQFF
TGTGCCAGCAGTTTACCGGGACTAGCGGGACACCGACAGTTCTTC
>.|.|TRBJ1-1|TRBV29-1
CSVETRGPEAFF
TGCAGCGTGGAGACCAGGGGCCCTGAAGCTTTCTTT
>.|.|TRBJ1-5|TRBV3-1/TRBV3-2
CASSRGTFSNQPQHF
TGTGCCAGCAGTCGTGGGACATTTAGCAATCAGCCCCAGCATTTT
>TRBD1|.|TRBJ2-7|TRBV5-1
CASSLTGTGIEQYF
TGCGCCAGCAGCTTGACCGGGACAGGGATCGAGCAGTACTTC
>TRBD1|.|TRBJ1-2|TRBV10-3
CAISGDRGGYGYTF
TGTGCCATCAGTGGTGACAGGGGAGGCTATGGCTACACCTTC
>.|.|TRBJ1-3|TRBV6-5
CASALRGGAGNTIYF
TGTGCCAGCGCCCTCAGAGGAGGGGCTGGAAACACCATATATTTT
>TRBD2|.|TRBJ2-7|TRBV7-8
CASSPLADPPYEQYF
TGTGCCAGCAGCCCTCTAGCGGATCCTCCCTACGAGCAGTACTTC
>TRBD1|.|TRBJ1-6|TRBV6-6
CASKQPGQVNSPLHF
TGTGCCAGCAAGCAACCGGGACAGGTTAATTCACCCCTCCACTTT
>.|.|TRBJ2-2|TRBV10-3
CAIGAGNTGELFF
TGTGCCATCGGAGCGGGGAACACCGGGGAGCTGTTTTTT
>.|.|TRBJ2-2|TRBV9
CASSGDSVAGELFF
TGTGCCAGCAGCGGGGACTCAGTCGCCGGGGAGCTGTTTTTT
>TRBD1|.|TRBJ2-7|TRBV7-8
CASSPQGISYEQYF
TGTGCCAGCAGCCCACAGGGGATCTCCTACGAGCAGTACTTC
>TRBD1|.|TRBJ1-1|TRBV28
CASSPTGGRMNTEAFF
TGTGCCAGCAGTCCAACAGGGGGCCGGATGAACACTGAAGCTTTCTTT
>TRBD1|.|TRBJ1-1|TRBV11-2
CASSRGTAAEAFF
TGTGCCAGCAGCCGGGGGACAGCAGCTGAAGCTTTCTTT
>TRBD2|.|TRBJ2-1|TRBV5-6
CASSPESGLAGNWDEQFF
TGTGCCAGCAGCCCGGAGTCGGGACTAGCGGGAAACTGGGATGAGCAGTTCTTC
>.|.|TRBJ2-5|TRBV28
CASSLSGEETQYF
TGTGCCAGCAGTTTATCGGGGGAAGAGACCCAGTACTTC
>TRBD1|.|TRBJ1-1|TRBV18
CASSPPGRQGPNTEAFF
TGTGCCAGCTCACCACCAGGCCGACAGGGGCCGAACACTGAAGCTTTCTTT
>.|.|TRBJ1-2|TRBV6-5
CASSYSTANYGYTF
TGTGCCAGCAGTTACTCTACAGCTAACTATGGCTACACCTTC
>.|.|TRBJ1-5|TRBV11-2
CASSLGQNQPQHF
TGTGCCAGCAGCTTAGGCCAGAATCAGCCCCAGCATTTT
>TRBD1|.|TRBJ1-1|TRBV25-1
CASSETTGGVDTEAFF
TGTGCCAGCAGTGAGACAACAGGGGGCGTTGACACTGAAGCTTTCTTT
>.|.|TRBJ1-5|TRBV12-3/TRBV12-4
CASAWTGNQPQHF
TGTGCCAGCGCATGGACAGGCAATCAGCCCCAGCATTTT
>.|.|TRBJ1-3|TRBV18
CASSPRDYGNTIYF
TGTGCCAGCTCACCGCGGGACTATGGAAACACCATATATTTT
>TRBD2|.|TRBJ2-7|TRBV27
CASSLREGDYEQYF
TGTGCCAGCAGTTTGCGGGAGGGGGACTACGAGCAGTACTTC
>TRBD1|once|TRBJ1-1|TRBV19
CASSTGQGGTEAFF
TGTGCCAGTAGTACAGGACAGGGGGGAACTGAAGCTTTCTTT
>TRBD1|.|TRBJ1-1|TRBV9
CASSVGGQGAEAFF
TGTGCCAGCAGCGTAGGCGGACAGGGGGCTGAAGCTTTCTTT
>TRBD2|.|TRBJ2-6|TRBV5-6
CASSLGEGYSGANVLTF
TGTGCCAGCAGCTTGGGGGAGGGTTACTCTGGGGCCAACGTCCTGACTTTC
>TRBD2|few|TRBJ2-7|TRBV4-2
CASSQDELAGDEQYF
TGTGCCAGCAGCCAAGATGAGCTAGCGGGAGACGAGCAGTACTTC
>.|.|TRBJ1-4|TRBV29-1
CSVALSPNEKLFF
TGCAGCGTTGCCCTCTCCCCCAATGAAAAACTGTTTTTT
>.|.|TRBJ2-7|TRBV15
CATSRGFGHSYEQYF
TGTGCCACCAGCAGAGGTTTCGGACACTCCTACGAGCAGTACTTC
>TRBD2|.|TRBJ2-2|TRBV30
CAWSVYRLAGGPDTGELFF
TGTGCCTGGAGTGTTTATAGGCTAGCGGGGGGGCCGGACACCGGGGAGCTGTTTTTT
>TRBD1|.|TRBJ1-2|TRBV19
CATSPGQGWLYGYTF
TGTGCCACCTCACCGGGACAGGGTTGGTTGTATGGCTACACCTTC
>.|.|TRBJ2-7|TRBV6-5
CASSPRGTAYEQYF
TGTGCCAGCAGTCCCCGCGGGACAGCCTACGAGCAGTACTTC
>.|.|TRBJ1-1|TRBV28
CASSSGTPIGEAFF
TGTGCCAGCAGTTCCGGGACACCGATCGGTGAAGCTTTCTTT
>TRBD1|once|TRBJ2-5|TRBV7-2
CASTKGGIYETQYF
TGTGCCAGCACCAAAGGGGGCATTTACGAGACCCAGTACTTC
>.|.|TRBJ2-3|TRBV5-1
CASSYRSSTDTQYF
TGCGCCAGCAGCTATCGTTCTAGCACAGATACGCAGTATTTT
>.|.|TRBJ2-3|TRBV18
CASSPTGRDGADTQYF
TGTGCCAGCTCCCCCACCGGGCGGGATGGGGCAGATACGCAGTATTTT
>.|.|TRBJ1-1|TRBV10-1
CASSDLPNTEAFF
TGCGCCAGCAGTGATCTTCCGAACACTGAAGCTTTCTTT
>TRBD1|.|TRBJ1-5|TRBV16
CASRAGQGRYQPQHF
TGTGCCAGCAGAGCTGGACAGGGGAGGTATCAGCCCCAGCATTTT
>TRBD1|.|TRBJ1-1|TRBV19
CASSRDRGRAFF
TGTGCCAGTAGTAGGGACAGGGGGCGAGCTTTCTTT
>TRBD2|.|TRBJ2-7|TRBV6-5
CASSLGGSLVEQYF
TGTGCCAGCTCCCTGGGCGGGAGCCTGGTCGAGCAGTACTTC